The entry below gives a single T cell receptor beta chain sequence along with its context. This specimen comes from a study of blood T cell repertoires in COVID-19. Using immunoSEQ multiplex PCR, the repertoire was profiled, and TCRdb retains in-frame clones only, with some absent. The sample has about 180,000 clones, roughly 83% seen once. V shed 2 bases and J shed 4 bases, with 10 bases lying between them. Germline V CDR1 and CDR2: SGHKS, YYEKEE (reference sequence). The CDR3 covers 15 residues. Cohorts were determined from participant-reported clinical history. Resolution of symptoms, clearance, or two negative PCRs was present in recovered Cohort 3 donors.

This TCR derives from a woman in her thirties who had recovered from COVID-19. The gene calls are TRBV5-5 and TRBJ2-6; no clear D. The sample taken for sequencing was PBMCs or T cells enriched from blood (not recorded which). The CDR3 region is CASSFGVTGANVLTF. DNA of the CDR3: TGTGCCAGCAGCTTCGGAGTAACCGGGGCCAACGTCCTGACTTTC.